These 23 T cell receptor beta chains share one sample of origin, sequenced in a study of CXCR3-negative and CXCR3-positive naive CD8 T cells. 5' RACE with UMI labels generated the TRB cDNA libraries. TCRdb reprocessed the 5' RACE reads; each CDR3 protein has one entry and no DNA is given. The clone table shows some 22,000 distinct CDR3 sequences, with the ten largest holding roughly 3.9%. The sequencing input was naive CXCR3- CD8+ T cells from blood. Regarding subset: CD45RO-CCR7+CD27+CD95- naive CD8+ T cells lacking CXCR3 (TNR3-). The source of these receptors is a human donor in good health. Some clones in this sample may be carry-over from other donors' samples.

This CDR3 reads CSVAGQSEKLFF. This sequence joins TRBV29-1 and TRBJ1-4; TCRdb picks TRBD1, but there is no DNA to check that call. Per germline, CDR1 SQVTM and CDR2 ANQGSEA. The CDR3 extends over 12 amino acids.

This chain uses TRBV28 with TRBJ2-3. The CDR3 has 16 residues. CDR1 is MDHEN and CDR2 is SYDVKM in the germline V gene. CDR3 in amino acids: CASSATFHAGPDTQYF. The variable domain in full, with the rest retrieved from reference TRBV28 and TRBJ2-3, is DVKVTQSSRYLVKRTGEKVFLECVQDMDHENMFWYRQDPGLGLRLIYFSYDVKMKEKGDIPEGYSVSREKKERFSLILESASTNQTSMYLCASSATFHAGPDTQYFGPGTRLTVL.

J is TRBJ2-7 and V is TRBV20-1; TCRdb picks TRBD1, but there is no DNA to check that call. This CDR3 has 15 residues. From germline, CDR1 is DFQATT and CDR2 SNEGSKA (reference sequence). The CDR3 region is CSARPSRDRGYEQYF.

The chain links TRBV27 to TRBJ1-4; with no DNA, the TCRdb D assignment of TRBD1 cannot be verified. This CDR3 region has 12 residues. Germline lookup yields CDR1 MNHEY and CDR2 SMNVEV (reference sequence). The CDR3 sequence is CASSHPGEKLFF.

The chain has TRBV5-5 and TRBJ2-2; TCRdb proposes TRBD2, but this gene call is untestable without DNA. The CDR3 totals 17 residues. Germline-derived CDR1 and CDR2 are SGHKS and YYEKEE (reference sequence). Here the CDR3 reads CASSLGVAGLNTGELFF.

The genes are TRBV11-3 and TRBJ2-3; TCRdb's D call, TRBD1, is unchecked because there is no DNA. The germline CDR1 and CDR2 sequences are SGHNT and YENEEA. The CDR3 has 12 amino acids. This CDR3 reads CASITARDTQYF.

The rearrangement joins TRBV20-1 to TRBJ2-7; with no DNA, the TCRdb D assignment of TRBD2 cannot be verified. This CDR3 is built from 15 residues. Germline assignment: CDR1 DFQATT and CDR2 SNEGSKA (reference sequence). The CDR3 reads CSARRLAGGPHEQYF.

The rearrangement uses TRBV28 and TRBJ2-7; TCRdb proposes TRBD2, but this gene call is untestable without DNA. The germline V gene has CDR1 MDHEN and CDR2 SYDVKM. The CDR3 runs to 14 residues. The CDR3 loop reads CASSSWTSAYEQYF.

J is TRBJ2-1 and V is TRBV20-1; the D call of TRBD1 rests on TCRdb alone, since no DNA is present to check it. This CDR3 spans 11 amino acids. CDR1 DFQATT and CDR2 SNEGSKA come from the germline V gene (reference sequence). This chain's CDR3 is CSAKWAGEQFF.

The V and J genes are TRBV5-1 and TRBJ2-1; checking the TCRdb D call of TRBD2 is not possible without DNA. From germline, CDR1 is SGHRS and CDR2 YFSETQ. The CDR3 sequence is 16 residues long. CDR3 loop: CASSLVLAGARNEQFF.

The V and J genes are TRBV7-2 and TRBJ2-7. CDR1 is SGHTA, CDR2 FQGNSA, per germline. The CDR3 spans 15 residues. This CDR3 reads CASSFPSKVPYEQYF. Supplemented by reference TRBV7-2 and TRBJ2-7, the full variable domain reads GAGVSQSPSNKVTEKGKDVELRCDPISGHTALYWYRQSLGQGLEFLIYFQGNSAPDKSGLPSDRFSAERTGGSVSTLTIQRTQQEDSAVYLCASSFPSKVPYEQYFGPGTRLTVT.

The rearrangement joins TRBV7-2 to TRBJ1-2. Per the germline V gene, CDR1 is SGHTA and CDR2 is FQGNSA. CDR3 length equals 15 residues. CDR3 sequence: CASSLDPSWNYGYTF. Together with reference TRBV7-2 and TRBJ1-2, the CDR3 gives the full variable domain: GAGVSQSPSNKVTEKGKDVELRCDPISGHTALYWYRQSLGQGLEFLIYFQGNSAPDKSGLPSDRFSAERTGGSVSTLTIQRTQQEDSAVYLCASSLDPSWNYGYTFGSGTRLTVV.

CDR3 sequence: CSVDDWGSGNQPQHF. The chain couples TRBV29-1 to TRBJ1-5. The germline gives CDR1 SQVTM, CDR2 ANQGSEA. There are 15 residues in the CDR3.

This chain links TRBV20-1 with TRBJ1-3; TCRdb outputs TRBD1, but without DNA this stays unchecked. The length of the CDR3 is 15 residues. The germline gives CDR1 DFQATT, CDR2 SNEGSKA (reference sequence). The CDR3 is CSALLRQVSGNTIYF.

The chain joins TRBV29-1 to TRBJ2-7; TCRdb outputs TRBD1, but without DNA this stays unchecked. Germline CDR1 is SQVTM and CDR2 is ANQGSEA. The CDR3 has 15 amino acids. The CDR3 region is CSVEDQGPVSYEQYF.

Here the CDR3 reads CSVVALVTYEQYF. V and J are TRBV29-1 and TRBJ2-7; TCRdb gives TRBD2 as the D gene, but with no DNA this cannot be confirmed. The CDR3 runs to 13 residues. The V gene's germline CDR1 is SQVTM and CDR2 ANQGSEA.

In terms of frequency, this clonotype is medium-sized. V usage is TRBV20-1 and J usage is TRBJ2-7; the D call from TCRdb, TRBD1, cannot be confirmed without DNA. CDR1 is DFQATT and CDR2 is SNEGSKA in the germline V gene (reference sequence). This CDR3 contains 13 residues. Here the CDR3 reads CSARDPNRVEQYF.

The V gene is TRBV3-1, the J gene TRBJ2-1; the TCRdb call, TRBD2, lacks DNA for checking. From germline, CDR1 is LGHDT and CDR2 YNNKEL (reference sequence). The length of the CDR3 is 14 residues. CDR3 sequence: CASSHRELAYEQFF.

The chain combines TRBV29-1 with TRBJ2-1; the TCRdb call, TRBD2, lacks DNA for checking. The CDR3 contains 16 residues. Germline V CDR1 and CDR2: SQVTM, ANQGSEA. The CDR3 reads CSVDGPSGGASNEQFF.

CDR3 sequence reads: CASSFQPAGGPQDTQYF. The chain carries TRBV7-8 and TRBJ2-3; checking the TCRdb D call of TRBD2 is not possible without DNA. Germline values: CDR1 SGHVS, CDR2 FQNEAQ. This CDR3 comprises 17 residues.

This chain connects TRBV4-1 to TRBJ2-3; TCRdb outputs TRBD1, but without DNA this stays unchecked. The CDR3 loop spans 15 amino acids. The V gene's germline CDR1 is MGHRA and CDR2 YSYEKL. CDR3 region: CASSQYQGLTDTQYF.

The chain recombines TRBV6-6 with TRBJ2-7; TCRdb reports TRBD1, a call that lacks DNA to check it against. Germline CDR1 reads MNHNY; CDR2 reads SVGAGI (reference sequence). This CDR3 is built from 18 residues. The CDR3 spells CASSYSETGDREPYEQYF.

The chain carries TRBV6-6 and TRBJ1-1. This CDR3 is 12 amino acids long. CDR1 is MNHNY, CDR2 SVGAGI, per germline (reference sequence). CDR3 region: CASSYAAAEAFF.